Listed below are T cell receptor beta chains from one sample, sequenced in a study of T-cell memory formation after mild COVID-19. TCRdb itself ran the 5' RACE reads through MiXCR, one entry per CDR3 protein. The repertoire holds over 400,000 distinct CDR3 sequences, with 23% as singletons. The specimen sequenced was PBMCs or a T cell subset sorted from them (not recorded which). These TCRs come from an adult woman who had mild COVID-19 (a few samples of this study predate the infection). Cell type and time point are not known. CDR3s include the opening cysteine and the closing phenylalanine or tryptophan. A D gene is named only where the DNA matches it firmly. Part of the rows lack a size; the others show once, few, many or a class for expanded clones.

>16|TRBD2|TRBJ2-3|TRBV7-8|NA
CASSLEASGGTDTQYF
TGTGCCAGCAGCTTAGAGGCTAGCGGGGGCACAGATACGCAGTATTTT
>22|TRBD2|TRBJ2-1|TRBV5-1|NA
CASSLLRLGRTELAGRYNEQFF
TGCGCCAGCAGCTTGTTACGCCTGGGCCGGACGGAACTAGCGGGCCGCTACAATGAGCAGTTCTTC
>14|NA|TRBJ1-1|TRBV3-1|few
CASSQQLGYTEAFF
TGTGCCAGCAGCCAACAGTTGGGGTACACTGAAGCTTTCTTT
>16|TRBD2|TRBJ2-7|TRBV5-5|NA
CASSSGGGVVSYEQYF
TGTGCCAGCAGCTCCGGCGGGGGAGTGGTTTCCTACGAGCAGTACTTC
>21|NA|TRBJ1-6|TRBV20-1|NA
CSARVLGRDLSYHSYNSPLHF
TGCAGTGCTAGAGTTTTGGGGAGAGACCTGTCATACCACTCCTATAATTCACCCCTCCACTTT
>15|NA|TRBJ2-7|TRBV6-2/TRBV6-3|NA
CASLDAGTSYYEQYF
TGTGCCAGCCTTGACGCCGGGACATCATACTACGAGCAGTACTTC
>11|TRBD2|TRBJ2-7|TRBV20-1|once
CSAPGGTRQYF
TGCAGTGCCCCTGGGGGGACTAGGCAGTACTTC
>16|NA|TRBJ1-5|TRBV15|few
CATSRDLGGSNQPQHF
TGTGCCACCAGCAGAGATCTAGGGGGGAGCAATCAGCCCCAGCATTTT
>14|NA|TRBJ1-2|TRBV24-1|NA
CATSDPGHKEGYTF
TGTGCCACCAGTGATCCGGGACATAAAGAGGGCTACACCTTC
>17|TRBD2|TRBJ2-3|TRBV7-2|NA
CARGSGRGGSSTDTQYF
TGTGCCCGGGGTAGCGGGAGAGGGGGATCTAGCACAGATACGCAGTATTTT
>14|NA|TRBJ2-3|TRBV5-1|NA
CASSGRPRADTQYF
TGCGCCAGCAGCGGCAGGCCCCGGGCAGATACGCAGTATTTT
>15|TRBD2|TRBJ2-1|TRBV20-1|few
CSARDLAVTYNEQFF
TGCAGTGCTAGAGACCTAGCGGTAACCTACAATGAGCAGTTCTTC
>16|TRBD1|TRBJ2-3|TRBV5-8|NA
CASSLAGTASTDTQYF
TGTGCCAGCAGCTTGGCTGGGACAGCGAGCACAGATACGCAGTATTTT
>15|TRBD1|TRBJ1-1|TRBV2|few
CASSEWRTGDTEAFF
TGTGCCAGCAGTGAATGGAGGACAGGGGACACTGAAGCTTTCTTT
>16|NA|TRBJ1-2|TRBV5-1|few
CASSFFPQTGNYGYTF
TGCGCCAGCAGCTTTTTCCCCCAGACGGGCAACTATGGCTACACCTTC
>18|TRBD2|TRBJ2-3|TRBV18|many
CASSLLPTSGETTDTQYF
TGTGCCAGCTCACTTTTGCCGACTAGCGGGGAAACCACAGATACGCAGTATTTT
>14|TRBD2|TRBJ2-7|TRBV20-1|few
CSAVLAGNSYEQYF
TGCAGTGCGGTACTAGCGGGGAACTCCTACGAGCAGTACTTC
>12|NA|TRBJ2-1|TRBV24-1|NA
CATSGLRDEQFF
TGTGCCACCAGTGGCCTCAGGGATGAGCAGTTCTTC
>13|TRBD2|TRBJ2-5|TRBV19|NA
CASTSGNQETQYF
TGTGCCAGTACTAGCGGGAACCAAGAGACCCAGTACTTC
>13|NA|TRBJ1-6|TRBV4-1|NA
CASSHSGDSPLHF
TGCGCCAGCAGCCACTCAGGGGATTCACCCCTCCACTTT
>14|NA|TRBJ1-6|TRBV7-9|NA
CASSLEGLLRPLHF
TGTGCCAGCAGCTTAGAAGGCCTGCTTAGGCCCCTCCACTTT
>17|NA|TRBJ2-6|TRBV27|few
CASSLSFSPSGANVLTF
TGTGCCAGCAGTTTATCATTTAGTCCCTCTGGGGCCAACGTCCTGACTTTC
>12|NA|TRBJ1-1|TRBV4-1|NA
CASSQEPGRAFF
TGCGCCAGCAGCCAAGAACCCGGTAGAGCTTTCTTT
>15|TRBD1|TRBJ1-5|TRBV5-5|NA
CASTRTGYSNQPQHF
TGTGCCAGCACTCGGACAGGTTATAGCAATCAGCCCCAGCATTTT
>14|NA|TRBJ1-2|TRBV19|few
CASSIGGDYYGYTF
TGTGCCAGTAGTATAGGGGGTGACTACTATGGCTACACCTTC
>15|NA|TRBJ2-4|TRBV12-3/TRBV12-4|few
CASSLIRQPPNIQYF
TGTGCCAGCAGCTTGATCCGACAGCCTCCAAACATTCAGTACTTC
>14|NA|TRBJ2-7|TRBV4-1|NA
CARSGRQGMVEQYF
TGCGCCCGCTCCGGGCGGCAGGGAATGGTCGAGCAGTACTTC
>14|NA|TRBJ2-5|TRBV7-9|NA
CASSSGTPGETQYF
TGTGCCAGCAGCTCCGGGACACCGGGAGAGACCCAGTACTTC
>13|NA|TRBJ2-6|TRBV29-1|NA
CSVRSSGANVLTF
TGCAGCGTTAGGTCCTCTGGGGCCAACGTCCTGACTTTC
>13|NA|TRBJ1-5|TRBV20-1|NA
CSAREHGARPQHF
TGCAGTGCTAGAGAACACGGAGCTCGGCCCCAGCATTTT
>14|NA|TRBJ1-1|TRBV5-4|NA
CASSLEGGRTEAFF
TGTGCCAGCAGCTTGGAGGGAGGTCGCACTGAAGCTTTCTTT
>15|NA|TRBJ2-6|TRBV30|NA
CAWIDTTDGANVLTF
TGTGCCTGGATAGACACCACGGACGGGGCCAACGTCCTGACTTTC